This T cell receptor (beta chain) was recorded in a study of blood T cell repertoires in COVID-19. Trimming left V 6 bases short and J 4 bases short, with 15 bases between. Per the germline V gene, CDR1 is MDHEN and CDR2 is SYDVKM. The CDR3 runs 14 residues. Clones were sequenced by immunoSEQ multiplex PCR, and TCRdb holds only the in-frame ones, with some missing. The data show about 200,000 clones, with 80% to 85% seen just once and around 30% held by the top ten. The source is a man aged 40-49 years with acute or convalescent COVID-19. Sample: peripheral blood. The chain carries TRBV28 and TRBJ1-1, with no clear D. CDR3 sequence reads: CASRDAGDGTEAFF. For the CDR3, the DNA is TGTGCCAGCAGGGATGCCGGAGACGGCACTGAAGCTTTCTTT.